This entry lists 5 T cell receptor beta chains sequenced from one sample in a study of blood T cell repertoires in COVID-19. TCRdb's copy holds only in-frame clones and misses some; the assay was immunoSEQ multiplex PCR. The profile shows about 300,000 clones, roughly 87% of them singletons. The sequenced sample consisted of peripheral blood. The receptor source for this set is a man between 18 and 29 years old with active or convalescent COVID-19.

The V gene is TRBV6-5, the J gene TRBJ2-3, with TRBD2 matching 13 bases. Germline CDR1 MNHEY, CDR2 SVGAGI. CDR3 length: 14 residues. With V trimmed by 4 bases and J by 5 bases, 0 bases remained unmatched. Here the CDR3 reads CASSWTSGRDTQYF. In DNA, the CDR3 is TGTGCCAGCAGTTGGACTAGCGGGAGAGATACGCAGTATTTT.

The rearrangement links TRBV3-1 (or the pseudogene TRBV3-2) to TRBJ2-2; tentatively, D is TRBD1 (5 bases). The length of the CDR3 is 14 residues. V was trimmed by 4 bases and J by 1 base, leaving 7 bases between them. Germline V gene lookup returns CDR1 LGHDT and CDR2 YNNKEL (reference sequence). DNA for the CDR3: TGTGCCAGCAGCCGCGGACAGAACACCGGGGAGCTGTTTTTT. This gives the protein CASSRGQNTGELFF.

This chain connects TRBV28 to TRBJ1-2, with unresolved D. This CDR3 is 13 amino acids long. Trimming removed 6 bases at V and 4 bases at J, with 12 bases between. The germline V gene encodes CDR1 MDHEN and CDR2 SYDVKM. CDR3 region: CASSTPGFYGYTF. The CDR3 bases are TGTGCCAGCAGCACTCCGGGGTTCTATGGCTACACCTTC.

The V and J genes are TRBV15 and TRBJ2-1, with D possibly matching TRBD2 (7 bases). Germline V gene lookup returns CDR1 LNHNV and CDR2 YYDKDF (reference sequence). V was pared by 3 bases and J by 2 bases, with 11 bases between. The CDR3 spans 15 residues. CDR3 in amino acids: CATSRAGATYNEQFF. The CDR3 region has the DNA TGTGCCACCAGCAGGGCGGGGGCCACCTACAATGAGCAGTTCTTC.

The rearrangement links TRBV6-5 to TRBJ1-1; TRBD1 is a possible D gene (6 bases). Germline CDR1 is MNHEY and CDR2 is SVGAGI. V was trimmed by 2 bases and J by 0 bases, leaving 10 bases between them. The CDR3 has 15 residues. The CDR3 nucleotides are TGTGCCAGCAGTTACCACAGGGACATGAACACTGAAGCTTTCTTT. Encoded protein: CASSYHRDMNTEAFF.